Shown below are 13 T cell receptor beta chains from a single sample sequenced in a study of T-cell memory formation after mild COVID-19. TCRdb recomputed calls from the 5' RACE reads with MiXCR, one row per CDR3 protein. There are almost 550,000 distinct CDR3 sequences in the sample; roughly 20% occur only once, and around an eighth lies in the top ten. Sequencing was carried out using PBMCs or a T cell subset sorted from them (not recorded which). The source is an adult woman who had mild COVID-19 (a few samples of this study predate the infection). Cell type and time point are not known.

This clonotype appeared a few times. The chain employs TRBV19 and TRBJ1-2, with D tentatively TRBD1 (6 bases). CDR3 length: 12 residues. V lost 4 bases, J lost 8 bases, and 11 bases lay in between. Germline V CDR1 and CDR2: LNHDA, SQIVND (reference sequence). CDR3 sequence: CASSKGTSGYTF. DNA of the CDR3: TGTGCCAGTAGTAAAGGGACAAGCGGCTACACCTTC.

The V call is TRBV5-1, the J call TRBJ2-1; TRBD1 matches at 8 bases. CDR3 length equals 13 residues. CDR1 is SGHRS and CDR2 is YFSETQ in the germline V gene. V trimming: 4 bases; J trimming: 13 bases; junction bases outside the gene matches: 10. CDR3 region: CASSPGAGGSQFF. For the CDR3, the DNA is TGCGCCAGCAGCCCTGGGGCAGGGGGCAGTCAGTTCTTC.

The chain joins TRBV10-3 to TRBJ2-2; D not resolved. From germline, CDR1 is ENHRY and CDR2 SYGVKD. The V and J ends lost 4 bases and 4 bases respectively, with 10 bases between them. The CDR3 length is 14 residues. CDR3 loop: CAISVSGPTGELFF. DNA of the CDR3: TGTGCCATCAGTGTTTCAGGCCCCACCGGGGAGCTGTTTTTT.

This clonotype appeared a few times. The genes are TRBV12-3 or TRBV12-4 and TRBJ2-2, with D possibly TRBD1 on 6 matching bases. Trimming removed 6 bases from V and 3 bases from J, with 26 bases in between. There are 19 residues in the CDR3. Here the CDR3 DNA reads TGTGCCAGCAGGCCGTTCGGTCATCTTGGGGACACTTACACCGGGGAGCTGTTTTTT. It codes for CASRPFGHLGDTYTGELFF.

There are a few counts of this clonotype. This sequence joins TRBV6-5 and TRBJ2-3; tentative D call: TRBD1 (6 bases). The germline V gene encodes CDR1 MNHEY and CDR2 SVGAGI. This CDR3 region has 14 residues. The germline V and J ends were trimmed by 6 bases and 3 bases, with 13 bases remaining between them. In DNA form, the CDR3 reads TGTGCCAGCAGACCCAGGGGATGGACAGATACGCAGTATTTT. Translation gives CASRPRGWTDTQYF.

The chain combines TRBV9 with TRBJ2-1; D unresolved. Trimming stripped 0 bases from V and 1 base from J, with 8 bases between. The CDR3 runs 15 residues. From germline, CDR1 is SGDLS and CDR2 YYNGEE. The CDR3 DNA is TGTGCCAGCAGCGTAGTTGCGACATCCTACAATGAGCAGTTCTTC. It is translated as CASSVVATSYNEQFF.

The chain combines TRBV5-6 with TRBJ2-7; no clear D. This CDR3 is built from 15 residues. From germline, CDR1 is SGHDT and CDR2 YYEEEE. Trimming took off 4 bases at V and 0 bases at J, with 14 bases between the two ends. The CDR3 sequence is CASSGWTASSYEQYF. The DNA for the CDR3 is TGTGCCAGCAGCGGATGGACCGCTAGCTCCTACGAGCAGTACTTC.

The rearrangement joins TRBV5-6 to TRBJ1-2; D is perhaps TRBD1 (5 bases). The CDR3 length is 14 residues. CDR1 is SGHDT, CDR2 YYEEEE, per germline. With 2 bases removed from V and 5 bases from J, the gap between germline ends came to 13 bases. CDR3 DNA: TGTGCCAGCAGCTTCTCGGAAAGGGGATATGGCTACACCTTC. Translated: CASSFSERGYGYTF. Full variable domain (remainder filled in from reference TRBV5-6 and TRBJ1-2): DAGVTQSPTHLIKTRGQQVTLRCSPKSGHDTVSWYQQALGQGPQFIFQYYEEEERQRGNFPDRFSGHQFPNYSSELNVNALLLGDSALYLCASSFSERGYGYTFGSGTRLTVV.

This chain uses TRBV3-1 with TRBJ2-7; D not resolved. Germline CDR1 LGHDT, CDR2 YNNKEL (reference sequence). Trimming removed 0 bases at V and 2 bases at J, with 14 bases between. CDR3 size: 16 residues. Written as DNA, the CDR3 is TGTGCCAGCAGCCAAGATCTTCCAGAGACGCCCTACGAGCAGTACTTC. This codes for CASSQDLPETPYEQYF.

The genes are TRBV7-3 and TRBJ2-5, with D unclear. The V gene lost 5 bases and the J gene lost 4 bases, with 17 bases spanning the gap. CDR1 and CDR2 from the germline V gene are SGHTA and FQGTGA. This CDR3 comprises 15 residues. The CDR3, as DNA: TGTGCCAGCAGCCCGGAATCCGGGCCACGAGAGACCCAGTACTTC. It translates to CASSPESGPRETQYF. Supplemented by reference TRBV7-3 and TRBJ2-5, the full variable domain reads GAGVSQTPSNKVTEKGKYVELRCDPISGHTALYWYRQSLGQGPEFLIYFQGTGAADDSGLPNDRFFAVRPEGSVSTLKIQRTERGDSAVYLCASSPESGPRETQYFGPGTRLLVL.

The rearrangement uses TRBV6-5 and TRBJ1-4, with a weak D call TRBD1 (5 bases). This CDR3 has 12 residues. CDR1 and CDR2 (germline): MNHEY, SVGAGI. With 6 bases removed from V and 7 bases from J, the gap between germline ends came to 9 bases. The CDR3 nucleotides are TGTGCCAGCAGAGGGGACGGTGAAAAACTGTTTTTT. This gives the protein CASRGDGEKLFF.

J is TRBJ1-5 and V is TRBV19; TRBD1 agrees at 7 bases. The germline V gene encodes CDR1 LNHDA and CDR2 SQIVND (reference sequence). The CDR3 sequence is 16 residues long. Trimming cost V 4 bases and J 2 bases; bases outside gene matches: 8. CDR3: CASSTNGQVRNQPQHF. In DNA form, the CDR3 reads TGTGCCAGTAGTACTAACGGACAGGTCCGCAATCAGCCCCAGCATTTT.

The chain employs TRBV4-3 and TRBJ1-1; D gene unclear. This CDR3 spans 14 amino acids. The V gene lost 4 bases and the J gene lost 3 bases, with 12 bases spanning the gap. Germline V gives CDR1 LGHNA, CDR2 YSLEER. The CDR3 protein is CASSLGVGYTEAFF. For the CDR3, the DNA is TGCGCCAGCAGCCTCGGTGTGGGTTACACTGAAGCTTTCTTT.